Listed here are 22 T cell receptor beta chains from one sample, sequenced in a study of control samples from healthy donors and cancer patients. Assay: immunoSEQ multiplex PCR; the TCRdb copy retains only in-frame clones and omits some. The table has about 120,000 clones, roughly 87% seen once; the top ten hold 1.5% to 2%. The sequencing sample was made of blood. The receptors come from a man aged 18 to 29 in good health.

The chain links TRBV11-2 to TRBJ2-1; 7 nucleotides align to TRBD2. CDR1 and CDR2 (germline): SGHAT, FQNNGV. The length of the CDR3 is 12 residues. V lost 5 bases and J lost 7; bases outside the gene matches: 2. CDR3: CASSRSGNEQFF. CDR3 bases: TGTGCCAGCAGCCGTAGCGGGAATGAGCAGTTCTTC.

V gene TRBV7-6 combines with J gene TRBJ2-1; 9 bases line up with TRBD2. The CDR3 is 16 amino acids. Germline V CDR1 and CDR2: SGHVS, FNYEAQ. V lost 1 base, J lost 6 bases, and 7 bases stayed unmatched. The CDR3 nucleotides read TGTGCCAGCAGCTTAGGGCTAGCGGGACTTGGCAATGAGCAGTTCTTC. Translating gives CASSLGLAGLGNEQFF.

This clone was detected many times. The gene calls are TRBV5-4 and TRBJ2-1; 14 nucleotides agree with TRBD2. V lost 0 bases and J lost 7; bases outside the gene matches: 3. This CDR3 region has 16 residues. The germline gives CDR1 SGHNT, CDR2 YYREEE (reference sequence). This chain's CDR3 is CASSLGGTSGRNEQFF. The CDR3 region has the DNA TGTGCCAGCAGCTTGGGAGGGACTAGCGGGAGAAATGAGCAGTTCTTC.

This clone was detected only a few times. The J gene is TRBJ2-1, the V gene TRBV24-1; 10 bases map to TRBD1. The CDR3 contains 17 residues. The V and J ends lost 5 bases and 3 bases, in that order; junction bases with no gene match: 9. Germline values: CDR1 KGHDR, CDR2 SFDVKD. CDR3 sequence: CATSGPPGTGVYNEQFF. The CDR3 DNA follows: TGTGCCACCAGTGGCCCCCCCGGGACAGGGGTCTACAATGAGCAGTTCTTC.

CDR3 DNA: TGTGCCAGCAGTTACTCGATTGAGAAATCTTACTCTGGAAACACCATATATTTT. This encodes CASSYSIEKSYSGNTIYF. The chain joins TRBV6-2 or TRBV6-3 to TRBJ1-3; D remains unclear. Trimming took off 0 bases at V and 0 bases at J, with 15 bases between the two ends. Looked up from germline, CDR1 is MNHEY and CDR2 is SVGEGT. The CDR3 length is 18 residues.

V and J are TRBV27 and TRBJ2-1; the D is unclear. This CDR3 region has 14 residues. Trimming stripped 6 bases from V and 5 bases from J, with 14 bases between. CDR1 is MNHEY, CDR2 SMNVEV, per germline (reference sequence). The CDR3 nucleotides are TGTGCCAGCAGCCCCTATGGGCAGGACAATGAGCAGTTCTTC. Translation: CASSPYGQDNEQFF.

CDR3 amino acids: CASSTRDRGSHEQYF. The DNA for the CDR3 is TGTGCCAGCAGTACCCGAGACAGGGGCTCTCACGAGCAGTACTTC. The chain recombines TRBV27 with TRBJ2-7; 8 bases are shared with TRBD1. Germline loops: CDR1 MNHEY, CDR2 SMNVEV (reference sequence). The CDR3 contains 15 residues. V lost 5 bases and J lost 5; bases outside the gene matches: 11.

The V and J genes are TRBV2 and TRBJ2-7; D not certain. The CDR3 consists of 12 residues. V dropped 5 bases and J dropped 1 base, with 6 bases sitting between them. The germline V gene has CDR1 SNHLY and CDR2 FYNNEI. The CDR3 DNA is TGTGCCAGCAGTCAGGCGTCCTACGAGCAGTACTTC. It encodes CASSQASYEQYF.

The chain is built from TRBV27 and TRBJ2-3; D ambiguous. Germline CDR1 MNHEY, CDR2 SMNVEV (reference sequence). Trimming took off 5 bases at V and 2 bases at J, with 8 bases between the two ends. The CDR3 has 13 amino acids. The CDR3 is CASSPTHTDTQYF. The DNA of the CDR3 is TGTGCCAGCAGTCCTACACACACAGATACGCAGTATTTT.

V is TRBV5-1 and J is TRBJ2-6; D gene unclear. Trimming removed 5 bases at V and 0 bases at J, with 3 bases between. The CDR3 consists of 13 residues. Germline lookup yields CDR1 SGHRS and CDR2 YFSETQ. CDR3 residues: CASRRSGANVLTF. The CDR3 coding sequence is TGCGCCAGCAGACGCTCTGGGGCCAACGTCCTGACTTTC.

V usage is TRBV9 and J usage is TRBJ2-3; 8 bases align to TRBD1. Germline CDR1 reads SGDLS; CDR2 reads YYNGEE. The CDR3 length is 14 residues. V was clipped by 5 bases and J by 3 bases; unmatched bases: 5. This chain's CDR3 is CASSIGQGTDTQYF. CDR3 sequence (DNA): TGTGCCAGCAGTATAGGACAGGGAACAGATACGCAGTATTTT.

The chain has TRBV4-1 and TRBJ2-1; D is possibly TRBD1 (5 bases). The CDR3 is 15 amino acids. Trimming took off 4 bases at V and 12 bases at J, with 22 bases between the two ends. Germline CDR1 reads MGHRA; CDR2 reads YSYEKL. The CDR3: CASSRDSISLGWQFF. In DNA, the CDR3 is TGCGCCAGCAGCCGCGACAGTATCAGTCTCGGATGGCAGTTCTTC.

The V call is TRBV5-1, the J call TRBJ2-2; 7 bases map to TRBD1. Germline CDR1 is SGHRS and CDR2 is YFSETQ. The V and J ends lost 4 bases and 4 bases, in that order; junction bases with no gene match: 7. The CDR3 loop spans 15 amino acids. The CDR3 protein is CASSQTGSGTGELFF. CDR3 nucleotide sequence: TGCGCCAGCAGCCAGACAGGGTCAGGCACCGGGGAGCTGTTTTTT. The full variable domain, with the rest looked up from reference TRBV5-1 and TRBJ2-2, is KAGVTQTPRYLIKTRGQQVTLSCSPISGHRSVSWYQQTPGQGLQFLFEYFSETQRNKGNFPGRFSGRQFSNSRSEMNVSTLELGDSALYLCASSQTGSGTGELFFGEGSRLTVL.

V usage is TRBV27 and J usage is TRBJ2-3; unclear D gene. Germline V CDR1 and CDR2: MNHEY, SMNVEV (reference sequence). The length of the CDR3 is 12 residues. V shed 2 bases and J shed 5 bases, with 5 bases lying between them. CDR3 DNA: TGTGCCAGCAGTTTAGAAGGAGATACGCAGTATTTT. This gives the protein CASSLEGDTQYF.

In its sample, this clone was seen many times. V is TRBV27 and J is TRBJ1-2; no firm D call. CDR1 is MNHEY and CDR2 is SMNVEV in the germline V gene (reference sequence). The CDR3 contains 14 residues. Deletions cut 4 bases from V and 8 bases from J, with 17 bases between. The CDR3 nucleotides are TGTGCCAGCAGTTCTCGGGCCCAGACGGGAGGCTACACCTTC. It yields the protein CASSSRAQTGGYTF.

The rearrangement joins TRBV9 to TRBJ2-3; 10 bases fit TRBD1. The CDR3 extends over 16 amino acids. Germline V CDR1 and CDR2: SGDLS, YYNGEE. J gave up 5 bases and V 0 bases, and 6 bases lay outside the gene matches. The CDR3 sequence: CASSVEWDRGEDTQYF. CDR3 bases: TGTGCCAGCAGCGTAGAATGGGACAGGGGCGAAGATACGCAGTATTTT. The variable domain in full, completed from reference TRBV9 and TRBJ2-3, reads DSGVTQTPKHLITATGQRVTLRCSPRSGDLSVYWYQQSLDQGLQFLIQYYNGEERAKGNILERFSAQQFPDLHSELNLSSLELGDSALYFCASSVEWDRGEDTQYFGPGTRLTVL.

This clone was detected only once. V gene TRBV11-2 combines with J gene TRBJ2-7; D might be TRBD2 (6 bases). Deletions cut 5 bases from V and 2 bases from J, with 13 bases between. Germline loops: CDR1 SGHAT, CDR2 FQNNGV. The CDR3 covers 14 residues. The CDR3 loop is CASSPGTYTYEQYF. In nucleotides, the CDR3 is TGTGCCAGCAGCCCCGGGACTTATACCTACGAGCAGTACTTC.

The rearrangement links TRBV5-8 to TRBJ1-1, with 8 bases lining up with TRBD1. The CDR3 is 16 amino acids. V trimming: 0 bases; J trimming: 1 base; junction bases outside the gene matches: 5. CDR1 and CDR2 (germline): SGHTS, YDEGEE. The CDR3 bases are TGTGCCAGCAGCTTGGCCCCGGACAGGGCGAACACTGAAGCTTTCTTT. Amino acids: CASSLAPDRANTEAFF.

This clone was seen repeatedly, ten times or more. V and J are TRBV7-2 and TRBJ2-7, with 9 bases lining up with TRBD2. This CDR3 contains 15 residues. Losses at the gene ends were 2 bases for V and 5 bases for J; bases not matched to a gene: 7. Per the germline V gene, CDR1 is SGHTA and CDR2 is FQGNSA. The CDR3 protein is CASSLRVAGVHEQYF. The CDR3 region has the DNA TGTGCCAGCAGCTTAAGGGTAGCGGGAGTCCACGAGCAGTACTTC.

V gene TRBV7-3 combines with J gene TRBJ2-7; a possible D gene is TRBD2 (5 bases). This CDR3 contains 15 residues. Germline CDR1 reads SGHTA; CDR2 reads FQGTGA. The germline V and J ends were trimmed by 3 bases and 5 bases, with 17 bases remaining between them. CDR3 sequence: CASSLEAGRLNEQYF. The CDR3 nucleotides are TGTGCCAGCAGCTTGGAGGCCGGCAGGTTGAACGAGCAGTACTTC.

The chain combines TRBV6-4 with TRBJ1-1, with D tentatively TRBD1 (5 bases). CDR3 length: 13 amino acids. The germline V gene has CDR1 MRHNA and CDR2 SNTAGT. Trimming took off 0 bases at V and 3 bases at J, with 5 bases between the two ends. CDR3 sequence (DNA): TGTGCCAGCAGTGACTCGGGGCACACTGAAGCTTTCTTT. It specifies CASSDSGHTEAFF.

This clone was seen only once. The CDR3 spells CAISGALPGGDTQYF. CDR3 coding DNA: TGTGCCATCAGTGGAGCTCTCCCGGGGGGAGATACGCAGTATTTT. The chain combines TRBV10-3 with TRBJ2-3; 7 bases fit TRBD2. V dropped 4 bases and J dropped 5; count of bases not matched to a gene: 9. This CDR3 contains 15 residues. Germline V gene data show CDR1 as ENHRY and CDR2 as SYGVKD.